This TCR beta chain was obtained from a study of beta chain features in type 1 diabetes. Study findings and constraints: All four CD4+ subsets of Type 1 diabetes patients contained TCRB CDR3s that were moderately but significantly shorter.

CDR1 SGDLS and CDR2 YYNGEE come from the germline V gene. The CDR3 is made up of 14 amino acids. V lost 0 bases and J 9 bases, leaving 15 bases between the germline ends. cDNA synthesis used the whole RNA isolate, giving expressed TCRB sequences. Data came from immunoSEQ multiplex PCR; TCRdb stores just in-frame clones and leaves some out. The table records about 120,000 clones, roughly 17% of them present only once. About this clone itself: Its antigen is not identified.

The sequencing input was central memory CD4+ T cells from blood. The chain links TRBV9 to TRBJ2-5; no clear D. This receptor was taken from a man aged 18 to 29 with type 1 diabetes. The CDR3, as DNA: TGTGCCAGCAGCGTAGGTGGTGGCTCGTCGGCCCAGTACTTC. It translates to CASSVGGGSSAQYF.